This T cell receptor beta chain was recorded in a study of blood T cell repertoires in COVID-19. This CDR3 comprises 16 residues. Germline V lookup: CDR1 SGHNT, CDR2 YYREEE (reference sequence). The V end lost 0 bases, the J end lost 1 base, and 11 bases lay between the germline ends. This clone occurred a few times. Authors' analysis steps: Estimates of nucleated cell counts were drawn from the amplification of reference gene primers. The method was immunoSEQ multiplex PCR; TCRdb's version includes in-frame clones alone and lacks a portion of them. Clonal size and the V and J genes are those of that table, whereas D and trimming came from the DNA. The sample shows 300,000 to 350,000 clones, more than 70% of them seen only once.

Sequenced material: peripheral blood. The source is a woman between 70 and 85 years old with COVID-19, enrolled during active disease. The chain combines TRBV5-4 with TRBJ1-5; D is uncertain. CDR3 loop: CASSLDGSISNQPQHF. The CDR3 DNA follows: TGTGCCAGCAGCTTGGATGGCAGTATCAGCAATCAGCCCCAGCATTTT.